The next 24 T cell receptor beta chains were all read from a single sample in a study of T cell clones after liver transplantation. The method was immunoSEQ multiplex PCR; TCRdb's version includes in-frame clones alone and lacks a portion of them. The sample records tens of thousands of clones, more than 65% being singletons. Sequencing was performed on CD8+ T cells from blood, taken less than 70 months after liver transplant. These receptors were taken from a human patient who received a liver transplant. The graft donor may be the source of some T cells.

The chain uses TRBV28 and TRBJ2-3; 13 bases are shared with TRBD2. Germline V gene data show CDR1 as MDHEN and CDR2 as SYDVKM. Losses at the gene ends were 2 bases for V and 0 bases for J; bases not matched to a gene: 11. CDR3 size: 20 residues. CDR3 loop: CASSLAPTSGGTTSTDTQYF. The CDR3 coding sequence is TGTGCCAGCAGTTTAGCTCCGACTAGCGGGGGGACAACTAGCACAGATACGCAGTATTTT.

The chain employs TRBV9 and TRBJ1-1; D gene unclear. The V end lost 0 bases, the J end lost 10 bases, and 10 bases lay between the germline ends. Germline CDR1 SGDLS, CDR2 YYNGEE. The CDR3 is made up of 12 amino acids. For the CDR3, the DNA is TGTGCCAGCAGCGTAGGGAGGGAAGGAGCTTTCTTT. Protein sequence: CASSVGREGAFF. Drawing the rest from reference TRBV9 and TRBJ1-1, the complete variable domain is DSGVTQTPKHLITATGQRVTLRCSPRSGDLSVYWYQQSLDQGLQFLIQYYNGEERAKGNILERFSAQQFPDLHSELNLSSLELGDSALYFCASSVGREGAFFGQGTRLTVV.

CDR3 sequence: CSVEDPHDGANYGYTF. In DNA form, the CDR3 reads TGCAGCGTTGAAGATCCCCACGACGGAGCAAACTATGGCTACACCTTC. This chain connects TRBV29-1 to TRBJ1-2; D gene unclear. V was pared by 0 bases and J by 2 bases, with 16 bases between. Per the germline V gene, CDR1 is SQVTM and CDR2 is ANQGSEA. This CDR3 contains 16 residues.

The gene calls are TRBV7-2 and TRBJ2-1; possibly TRBD2 for D (6 bases). V was pared by 2 bases and J by 8 bases, with 13 bases between. The length of the CDR3 is 14 residues. Germline-derived CDR1 and CDR2 are SGHTA and FQGNSA. The CDR3 nucleotides are TGTGCCAGCAGCTTATATTCTAGCGTGGATGAGCAGTTCTTC. Amino acid sequence: CASSLYSSVDEQFF.

The chain combines TRBV30 with TRBJ2-2; D remains ambiguous. V lost 3 bases to trimming and J lost 0 bases, with 5 bases between them. Germline assignment: CDR1 GTSNPN and CDR2 SVGIG (reference sequence). The CDR3 has 13 residues. CDR3 sequence (DNA): TGTGCCTGGAGGCTTCCGAACACCGGGGAGCTGTTTTTT. Residues: CAWRLPNTGELFF.

The V call is TRBV9, the J call TRBJ2-2; D is undetermined. V lost 4 bases and J 4 bases, leaving 14 bases between the germline ends. The CDR3 loop spans 15 amino acids. CDR1 and CDR2 (germline): SGDLS, YYNGEE. This chain's CDR3 is CASSPSGSSTGELFF. The CDR3, as DNA: TGTGCCAGCAGCCCCTCGGGTAGCAGCACCGGGGAGCTGTTTTTT.

V usage is TRBV6-1 and J usage is TRBJ2-5, with D perhaps TRBD1 (6 bases). Germline lookup yields CDR1 MNHNS and CDR2 SASEGT. The ends were cut back, 1 base at V and 5 bases at J, with 14 bases in the middle. The CDR3 is 15 amino acids. CDR3 nucleotide sequence: TGTGCCAGCAGTGAAGGAGCAGGGGAGTATGAGACCCAGTACTTC. It codes for CASSEGAGEYETQYF.

The chain employs TRBV19 and TRBJ2-1, with 7 nucleotides matching TRBD1. This CDR3 spans 16 amino acids. The trim removed 6 bases at V and 1 base at J, leaving 9 bases unmatched. CDR1 is LNHDA, CDR2 SQIVND, per germline (reference sequence). CDR3 coding DNA: TGTGCCAGTAGCGACCGGCAGGGGGTATCCTACAATGAGCAGTTCTTC. Its translation: CASSDRQGVSYNEQFF. Full variable domain (rest looked up from reference TRBV19 and TRBJ2-1): DGGITQSPKYLFRKEGQNVTLSCEQNLNHDAMYWYRQDPGQGLRLIYYSQIVNDFQKGDIAEGYSVSREKKESFPLTVTSAQKNPTAFYLCASSDRQGVSYNEQFFGPGTRLTVL.

This clone has only one observation. For the CDR3, the DNA is TGTGCCAGCAGCTTAGGGCCCTACAGTCCCGGGCAGTACTTC. It specifies CASSLGPYSPGQYF. The gene calls are TRBV7-6 and TRBJ2-7; D is ambiguous. Looked up from germline, CDR1 is SGHVS and CDR2 is FNYEAQ. Trimming removed 1 base at V and 9 bases at J, with 16 bases between. This CDR3 contains 14 residues.

The rearrangement joins TRBV7-9 to TRBJ1-4, with D perhaps matching TRBD1 (6 bases). CDR1 SEHNR and CDR2 FQNEAQ come from the germline V gene (reference sequence). Trimming left V 5 bases short and J 7 bases short, with 14 bases between. The CDR3 consists of 14 residues. CDR3 nucleotides: TGTGCCAGCAGCCCGGCAGGGGTGGGTGAAAAACTGTTTTTT. It specifies CASSPAGVGEKLFF.

V is TRBV14 and J is TRBJ1-1; D ambiguous. Germline V gene data show CDR1 as SGHDN and CDR2 as FVKESK. The CDR3 runs 16 residues. V lost 2 bases to trimming and J lost 2 bases, with 15 bases between them. In DNA, the CDR3 is TGTGCCAGCAGCCAAAGTACTCGCGGGAGCAACACTGAAGCTTTCTTT. This encodes CASSQSTRGSNTEAFF.

The chain recombines TRBV4-2 with TRBJ2-7; D gene uncertain. Germline V CDR1 and CDR2: LGHNA, YNFKEQ. The CDR3 contains 11 residues. Trimming took 3 bases from V and 2 from J, leaving 2 bases between them. CDR3 protein: CASSQAYEQYF. For the CDR3, the DNA is TGTGCCAGCAGCCAGGCCTACGAGCAGTACTTC.

This clone has more than one count but fewer than ten. This sequence joins TRBV29-1 and TRBJ2-2, with 8 bases that match TRBD1. The germline V gene encodes CDR1 SQVTM and CDR2 ANQGSEA. This CDR3 comprises 12 residues. After removal of 6 bases from V and 4 bases from J, the junction contained 1 base not matched to a gene. CDR3 region: CSVTGGTGELFF. CDR3 in DNA: TGCAGCGTAACAGGGGGCACCGGGGAGCTGTTTTTT.

The gene calls are TRBV28 and TRBJ2-7; a weak D match, TRBD2 (6 bases). Germline CDR1 MDHEN, CDR2 SYDVKM. CDR3 size: 14 residues. The germline V and J ends were trimmed by 7 bases and 3 bases, with 16 bases remaining between them. CDR3 DNA sequence: TGTGCCAGCACCACTGGAGGGCGGAGCTACGAGCAGTACTTC. Amino acid sequence: CASTTGGRSYEQYF.

The count of this clone is one. The genes are TRBV7-6 and TRBJ1-1; 7 bases line up with TRBD1. The CDR3 is 16 residues long. CDR1 and CDR2 from the germline V gene are SGHVS and FNYEAQ. V lost 3 bases to trimming and J lost 0 bases; unmatched junction nucleotides: 7. The CDR3 spells CASSFPSGTVNTEAFF. CDR3 sequence (DNA): TGTGCCAGCAGCTTCCCATCTGGGACAGTGAACACTGAAGCTTTCTTT.

This chain links TRBV7-2 with TRBJ2-1, with 8 positions matching TRBD2. V dropped 2 bases and J dropped 3; count of bases not matched to a gene: 6. Germline V CDR1 and CDR2: SGHTA, FQGNSA. CDR3 length: 16 amino acids. Here the CDR3 reads CASSLSAGGFYNEQFF. The CDR3 DNA follows: TGTGCCAGCAGCTTAAGTGCGGGGGGATTCTACAATGAGCAGTTCTTC.

This chain links TRBV5-4 with TRBJ2-7; 7 bases match TRBD1. The CDR3 runs to 15 residues. Germline-derived CDR1 and CDR2 are SGHNT and YYREEE (reference sequence). V gave up 5 bases and J gave up 0 bases; unmatched junction bases: 8. The CDR3 protein is CASSSGQVGSYEQYF. CDR3 nucleotide sequence: TGTGCCAGCAGTTCCGGACAGGTTGGCTCCTACGAGCAGTACTTC.

V gene TRBV27 combines with J gene TRBJ2-5; D not certain. This CDR3 region has 12 residues. The V and J ends lost 8 bases and 1 base respectively, with 8 bases between them. From germline, CDR1 is MNHEY and CDR2 SMNVEV (reference sequence). The CDR3 DNA reads as TGTGCCAGCGGGTGGTTCCAAGAGACCCAGTACTTC. Encoded protein: CASGWFQETQYF.

This clone was counted between two and nine times. This chain uses TRBV4-2 with TRBJ2-7; unclear D gene. The CDR3 sequence is 14 residues long. Trimming took off 11 bases at V and 4 bases at J, with 21 bases between the two ends. Germline-derived CDR1 and CDR2 are LGHNA and YNFKEQ. The DNA for the CDR3 is TGTGCCGCCCTGCAAGAAACGAAAGTGTACGAGCAGTACTTC. The encoded protein is CAALQETKVYEQYF.

The chain combines TRBV6-6 with TRBJ1-3; D not certain. V was pared by 6 bases and J by 0 bases, with 9 bases between. The germline V gene has CDR1 MNHNY and CDR2 SVGAGI (reference sequence). CDR3 length equals 14 residues. CDR3 protein: CASSPSGSGNTIYF. DNA of the CDR3: TGTGCCAGCAGCCCCTCAGGCTCTGGAAACACCATATATTTT.

The chain uses TRBV27 and TRBJ2-5; D unclear. With 0 bases removed from V and 1 base from J, the gap between germline ends came to 9 bases. Looked up from germline, CDR1 is MNHEY and CDR2 is SMNVEV (reference sequence). This CDR3 contains 15 residues. The CDR3 DNA sequence: TGTGCCAGCAGTTTATCAGGCAGAGCCCAAGAGACCCAGTACTTC. Protein: CASSLSGRAQETQYF.

The V and J genes are TRBV19 and TRBJ2-1; D may be TRBD2 (6 bases). Trimming pared 5 bases from V and 9 bases from J, leaving 8 bases between. The CDR3 loop spans 11 amino acids. Germline CDR1 and CDR2: LNHDA and SQIVND (reference sequence). The CDR3 is CASSGGREQFF. For the CDR3, the DNA is TGTGCCAGTAGTGGAGGGCGTGAGCAGTTCTTC.

The chain uses TRBV2 and TRBJ2-3; possible D gene TRBD2, 6 bases. Germline CDR1 reads SNHLY; CDR2 reads FYNNEI. The CDR3 runs 17 residues. The V end was cut by 4 bases, the J end by 8 bases, with 25 bases between. CDR3 region: CASSVPDGTYLAGTQYF. The CDR3 nucleotides are TGTGCCAGCAGTGTTCCAGATGGGACTTACTTAGCCGGTACGCAGTATTTT.

The genes are TRBV6-5 and TRBJ1-5; the D gene is possibly TRBD1 (5 bases). Germline CDR1 MNHEY, CDR2 SVGAGI. The CDR3 sequence is 14 residues long. Trimming removed 6 bases at V and 2 bases at J, with 11 bases between. The CDR3 DNA sequence: TGTGCCAGCAGCTACCTGGGGGGCAATCAGCCCCAGCATTTT. Protein sequence: CASSYLGGNQPQHF.